The source of this TCR beta chain is a study of siplizumab effects on memory and regulatory T cells. Findings and caveats of the study: With siplizumab, Treg-derived clones averaged approximately 72% of mappable alloreactive CD4+ clones, versus around 28% in controls.

Some 10^5 TCR templates were assayed per sample. Assay used: immunoSEQ multiplex PCR; TCRdb lists only in-frame clones, some missing. The table has around 100,000 clones, approximately 94% seen once; the top ten hold 1% to 1.5%. The CDR3 extends over 14 amino acids. Germline CDR1 reads LNHDA; CDR2 reads SQIVND (reference sequence). The ends lost 7 bases at V and 0 bases at J; junction bases unmatched: 6. With regard to this clone: Antigen: not known.

The V and J genes are TRBV19 and TRBJ2-7, with 7 nucleotides matching TRBD2. The specimen sequenced was non-Treg CD4+ T cells sorted from blood. The clonotype was recovered from a human donor in good health. CDR3 coding DNA: TGTGCCAGTAAGGCGGGAGCCTACTCCTACGAGCAGTACTTC. It translates to CASKAGAYSYEQYF. Filled out from reference TRBV19 and TRBJ2-7, the complete variable domain reads DGGITQSPKYLFRKEGQNVTLSCEQNLNHDAMYWYRQDPGQGLRLIYYSQIVNDFQKGDIAEGYSVSREKKESFPLTVTSAQKNPTAFYLCASKAGAYSYEQYFGPGTRLTVT.